This TCR beta chain was identified during a study of T-cell memory formation after mild COVID-19. TCRdb reprocessed the 5' RACE reads via MiXCR and lists one record per CDR3 protein. In the table there are about 350,000 distinct CDR3 sequences, 12% to 15% of which are singletons. Trimming removed 2 bases at V and 4 bases at J, with 11 bases between. This CDR3 is 14 amino acids long. Germline CDR1 and CDR2: MNHEY and SMNVEV (reference sequence). The chain couples TRBV27 to TRBJ1-2, with D unresolved. The sequence derives from a man in his late teens or twenties who had mild COVID-19 (a few samples of this study predate the infection). Cell type and time point are not known. Sequencing was done on a sample of PBMCs or a T cell subset sorted from them (not recorded which). CDR3 in amino acids: CASSLGRFGYGYTF. CDR3 coding DNA: TGTGCCAGCAGTTTAGGGCGGTTCGGCTATGGCTACACCTTC.